This is a list of T cell receptor beta chains from one sample in a study of CD8+ T cells in alopecia areata. The method was immunoSEQ multiplex PCR; TCRdb's version includes in-frame clones alone and lacks a portion of them. The table includes about 110,000 clones, 50% to 70% detected once. The sample taken for sequencing was NKG2D-low CD8+ T cells sorted from blood. These receptor sequences come from a human donor with alopecia areata. CDR3s include the opening cysteine and the closing phenylalanine or tryptophan. D genes are given only for firm matches. Not all rows give a size; the values are once, few, many and, for expanded clones, a class.

D: .
size: .
V: TRBV2
J: TRBJ2-1
DNA: TGTGCCAGCAGGGGGGTAGATGAGCAGTTCTTC
CDR3: CASRGVDEQFF

D: .
size: .
V: TRBV19
J: TRBJ1-2
DNA: TGTGCCAGTACGAGCTTCAGGGATGGCTACACCTTC
CDR3: CASTSFRDGYTF

D: TRBD2
size: few
V: TRBV25-1
J: TRBJ2-3
DNA: TGTGCCACCGCAGCCCTAGCGGGAGGGCCTGCCGGCACAGATACGCAGTATTTT
CDR3: CATAALAGGPAGTDTQYF

D: .
size: .
V: TRBV28
J: TRBJ1-2
DNA: TGTGCCAGCAGCCCTATGGACAGTTACTATGGCTACACCTTC
CDR3: CASSPMDSYYGYTF

D: .
size: .
V: TRBV5-4
J: TRBJ2-1
DNA: TGTGCCAGCAGCCCACAGACAGGTGTGGATGAGCAGTTCTTC
CDR3: CASSPQTGVDEQFF

D: .
size: .
V: TRBV7-8
J: TRBJ2-1
DNA: TGTGCCAGCACCGACAGAGCGGAGCGGACCTACAATGAGCAGTTCTTC
CDR3: CASTDRAERTYNEQFF

D: .
size: .
V: TRBV27
J: TRBJ2-7
DNA: TGTGCCAGCAGTTTATCTGGGCAATCCTACGAGCAGTACTTC
CDR3: CASSLSGQSYEQYF

D: .
size: .
V: TRBV7-8
J: TRBJ2-5
DNA: TGTGCCAGCAGCTTAGTGGCGCGAGACTACGGGCCCCAAGAGACCCAGTACTTC
CDR3: CASSLVARDYGPQETQYF

D: .
size: .
V: TRBV7-8
J: TRBJ1-5
DNA: TGTGCCAGCAGCTGGGGGCCCAATCAGCCCCAGCATTTT
CDR3: CASSWGPNQPQHF

D: .
size: .
V: TRBV9
J: TRBJ1-2
DNA: TGTGCCAGCAGCGGAACAGGTGGTGATCGCTATGGCTACACCTTC
CDR3: CASSGTGGDRYGYTF

D: .
size: .
V: TRBV11-2
J: TRBJ2-5
DNA: TGTGCCAGCAGCTCCGAGGCTCGCCCCCAAGAGACCCAGTACTTC
CDR3: CASSSEARPQETQYF

D: .
size: .
V: TRBV5-1
J: TRBJ2-3
DNA: TGCGCCAGCAGCTATTCGGACATGGATACGCCAGATACGCAGTATTTT
CDR3: CASSYSDMDTPDTQYF

D: .
size: .
V: TRBV7-8
J: TRBJ1-5
DNA: TGTGCCAGCAGCCCATCAAGTCAGCCCCAGCATTTT
CDR3: CASSPSSQPQHF

D: .
size: .
V: TRBV16
J: TRBJ2-7
DNA: TGTGCCAGCAGCCAATCCCCCTCTTACGAGCAGTACTTC
CDR3: CASSQSPSYEQYF

D: .
size: few
V: TRBV5-1
J: TRBJ2-1
DNA: TGCGCCAGCAGCTGGGGCAATGAGCAGTTCTTC
CDR3: CASSWGNEQFF

D: .
size: .
V: TRBV28
J: TRBJ1-2
DNA: TGTGCCAGCAGTTTTCTGCAGCCTAACTATGGCTACACCTTC
CDR3: CASSFLQPNYGYTF

D: .
size: .
V: TRBV4-1
J: TRBJ2-1
DNA: TGCGCCAGCAGCCAAGAGTCACCCAGCTCCTACAATGAGCAGTTCTTC
CDR3: CASSQESPSSYNEQFF

D: .
size: few
V: TRBV7-9
J: TRBJ2-5
DNA: TGTGCCAGCAGCCGAGAACTAGACCAAGAGACCCAGTACTTC
CDR3: CASSRELDQETQYF

D: .
size: .
V: TRBV5-1
J: TRBJ2-1
DNA: TGCGCCAGCAGCTTGGCCATTGATGAGCAGTTCTTC
CDR3: CASSLAIDEQFF

D: TRBD1
size: few
V: TRBV7-9
J: TRBJ2-3
DNA: TGTGCCAGCAGCCGCCGGGACAGGGGCACAGATACGCAGTATTTT
CDR3: CASSRRDRGTDTQYF

D: .
size: few
V: TRBV5-6
J: TRBJ2-2
DNA: TGTGCCAGCAGCACCACCGGGGAGCTGTTTTTT
CDR3: CASSTTGELFF

D: .
size: .
V: TRBV28
J: TRBJ2-2
DNA: TGTGCCAGCAGTCTCGCAGGGGCCGGGGAGCTGTTTTTT
CDR3: CASSLAGAGELFF

D: .
size: few
V: TRBV29-1
J: TRBJ2-7
DNA: TGCAGCGTTGGGACAAGGAGGAGTGGGGACTACGAGCAGTACTTC
CDR3: CSVGTRRSGDYEQYF

D: .
size: few
V: TRBV23-1
J: TRBJ2-3
DNA: TGCGCCAGCGGACAAGACCTCGGGGCCGAGGACGGCCCAGATACGCAGTATTTT
CDR3: CASGQDLGAEDGPDTQYF

D: .
size: .
V: TRBV23-1
J: TRBJ2-6
DNA: TGCGCCAGCAATCAGGACAGGGAGAGGGGGGGGACTGGGGCCAACGTCCTGACTTTC
CDR3: CASNQDRERGGTGANVLTF

D: .
size: .
V: TRBV7-9
J: TRBJ1-2
DNA: TGTGCCAGCAGCTTATTTCGGACAGTTTCTACGGAGTCCGGCTACACCTTC
CDR3: CASSLFRTVSTESGYTF

D: .
size: .
V: TRBV29-1
J: TRBJ1-2
DNA: TGCAGCACTTGGGGCGCGGGACTGAGAAACTATGGCTACACCTTC
CDR3: CSTWGAGLRNYGYTF

D: TRBD2
size: .
V: TRBV5-1
J: TRBJ2-1
DNA: TGCGCCAGCCGAGAACTAGCGGGAGGGCTTGATGAGCAGTTCTTC
CDR3: CASRELAGGLDEQFF

D: .
size: .
V: TRBV28
J: TRBJ2-2
DNA: TGTGCCAGCAAGAGGAGCAATACCGGGGAGCTGTTTTTT
CDR3: CASKRSNTGELFF

D: .
size: once
V: TRBV7-9
J: TRBJ1-2
DNA: TGTGCCAGCAGCTCCCGCCGGCCTGGGGGCTACGACTTGGGTGGCTACACCTTC
CDR3: CASSSRRPGGYDLGGYTF

D: .
size: .
V: TRBV7-8
J: TRBJ2-5
DNA: TGTGCCAGCAGGAGGGGGTCGTTCCCCCTTCAAGAGACCCAGTACTTC
CDR3: CASRRGSFPLQETQYF

D: .
size: .
V: TRBV6-4
J: TRBJ2-1
DNA: TGTGCCAGCAGGATGGACGGGGGCTCCTACAATGAGCAGTTCTTC
CDR3: CASRMDGGSYNEQFF

D: .
size: once
V: TRBV20-1
J: TRBJ1-4
DNA: TGCAGTATCCCTTCCGAAAAACTGTTTTTT
CDR3: CSIPSEKLFF

D: .
size: .
V: TRBV29-1
J: TRBJ1-2
DNA: TGCAGCGTTTCTTCAGGGCCCTATGGCTACACCTTC
CDR3: CSVSSGPYGYTF

D: TRBD2
size: .
V: TRBV9
J: TRBJ2-1
DNA: TGTGCCAGCAGCGGTAGCGGGACCTACAATGAGCAGTTCTTC
CDR3: CASSGSGTYNEQFF

D: .
size: once
V: TRBV6-5
J: TRBJ2-5
DNA: TGTGCCAGCAGTACCCTGGGGGACCAAGAGACCCAGTACTTC
CDR3: CASSTLGDQETQYF

D: TRBD2
size: .
V: TRBV5-4
J: TRBJ2-1
DNA: TGTGCCAGCAGCTTGACGGGAGGGCTTAGCAATGAGCAGTTCTTC
CDR3: CASSLTGGLSNEQFF

D: .
size: few
V: TRBV27
J: TRBJ1-2
DNA: TGTGCCAGCAGTTCTACAGGCTATGGCTACACCTTC
CDR3: CASSSTGYGYTF

D: .
size: .
V: TRBV6-4
J: TRBJ2-1
DNA: TGTGCCAGCAGTGACGGATACTCCTCCTACAATGAGCAGTTCTTC
CDR3: CASSDGYSSYNEQFF

D: .
size: .
V: TRBV27
J: TRBJ1-5
DNA: TGTGCCAGCAGTTTAGGGAAGTACCAGCCCCAGCATTTT
CDR3: CASSLGKYQPQHF

D: .
size: .
V: TRBV9
J: TRBJ2-7
DNA: TGTGCCAGCAGCGTAGGGTCCGAGCAGTACTTC
CDR3: CASSVGSEQYF

D: TRBD2
size: .
V: TRBV10-2
J: TRBJ2-7
DNA: TGCGCCAGCAGTTCAACTAGCGGGAGGGCCTGGGAGCAGTACTTC
CDR3: CASSSTSGRAWEQYF

D: .
size: few
V: TRBV19
J: TRBJ1-5
DNA: TGTGCCAGTAGTATTGAGGGGGAAGCCCAGCATTTT
CDR3: CASSIEGEAQHF

D: .
size: .
V: TRBV6-5
J: TRBJ2-1
DNA: TGTGCCAGCAGTTACCAGTGGGGGAGCGATGAGCAGTTCTTC
CDR3: CASSYQWGSDEQFF

D: TRBD1
size: few
V: TRBV9
J: TRBJ2-1
DNA: TGTGCCAGCTCCTCTTCCTGGGACAGCGGCTCCTACAATGAGCAGTTCTTC
CDR3: CASSSSWDSGSYNEQFF

D: .
size: .
V: TRBV15
J: TRBJ2-5
DNA: TGTGCCACCAGCAGATCCGGGAGAGAGACCCAGTACTTC
CDR3: CATSRSGRETQYF

D: TRBD1
size: .
V: TRBV9
J: TRBJ1-5
DNA: TGTGCCAGCAGCGTAGCGGGACAGATCAATCAGCCCCAGCATTTT
CDR3: CASSVAGQINQPQHF

D: .
size: .
V: TRBV28
J: TRBJ2-1
DNA: TGTGCCAGCAGTTTAGATCCAGCGAACTACAATGAGCAGTTCTTC
CDR3: CASSLDPANYNEQFF

D: .
size: .
V: TRBV29-1
J: TRBJ2-5
DNA: TGCAGCGTTGACGCAGGGGAGGAGACCCAGTACTTC
CDR3: CSVDAGEETQYF

D: TRBD1
size: .
V: TRBV25-1
J: TRBJ2-5
DNA: TGTGCCAGCAGTGTAAGACAGGGGAGAGAAGAGACCCAGTACTTC
CDR3: CASSVRQGREETQYF

D: TRBD1
size: .
V: TRBV7-9
J: TRBJ2-1
DNA: TGTGCCAGCAGAACCGGGACAGGAGACCCGGTCTTC
CDR3: CASRTGTGDPVF

D: .
size: .
V: TRBV29-1
J: TRBJ2-1
DNA: TGCAGCGTTCGTGTGATTCTCTATGAGCAGTTCTTC
CDR3: CSVRVILYEQFF

D: .
size: .
V: TRBV18
J: TRBJ1-5
DNA: TGTGCCAGCTCACCATCCTTTGCGGGGGCCGGCAATCAGCCCCAGCATTTT
CDR3: CASSPSFAGAGNQPQHF

D: .
size: .
V: TRBV29-1
J: TRBJ1-2
DNA: TGCAGCGTTGCAGGGGCAAATGGCTACACCTTC
CDR3: CSVAGANGYTF